This T cell receptor beta chain is from a study of T cell repertoires in cytomegalovirus infection. Turning to the study itself: HLA-B-restricted CMV epitopes that are well studied were used alongside recently identified HLA-C-restricted ones. Matching HLA type, along with CMV infection, was indicated by public TCR beta signatures. Points from the study as a whole: The ex vivo response was dominated by HLA-C-restricted CMV-specific TCR beta clonotypes. Summed public TCR beta family frequency identified CMV carriers bearing the relevant HLA.

As concerns this clonotype: The antigen is undetermined.

Germline V gene lookup returns CDR1 LNHDA and CDR2 SQIVND (reference sequence). The CDR3 totals 14 residues. V lost 5 bases and J 3 bases, leaving 13 bases between the germline ends. A single record per CDR3 protein comes from TCRdb applying MiXCR to the reads. The sample carries 750,000 to 950,000 distinct CDR3 sequences, under 35% recorded once. This sequence was found in a human donor in good health (CMV status not recorded). Some clones in this sample may be carry-over from other donors' samples. The genes are TRBV19 and TRBJ1-1, with a possible D match to TRBD1 (6 bases). This specimen consisted of cultured CD8+ T cells from PBMCs, obtained from culture after CMV antigen stimulation. CDR3 in DNA: TGTGCCAGTAGTCCCACGGGACACCACACTGAAGCTTTCTTT. This gives the protein CASSPTGHHTEAFF.